Below, one TCR beta chain is given with its context. As yet, its antigen is unknown. The data were taken from a study of persistence of HIV-infected CD4 T cells. CDR1 is GTSNPN and CDR2 is SVGIG in the germline V gene (reference sequence). Trimming left V 3 bases short and J 0 bases short, with 16 bases between. CDR3 length equals 16 residues. An overlapping HIV-1 Gag peptide pool stimulated these cells at 0.95 to 1 ug/peptide/mL. CD40L-negative CD69-negative CD45RO-high memory CD4+ T cells were sorted as populations depleted of antigen-responding cells. The libraries were made with immunoSEQ version 4 in survey mode. Repertoires were generated with immunoSEQ multiplex PCR, while TCRdb's copy carries only in-frame clones and drops some. Here the sample spans about 33,000 clones, roughly four fifths being singletons.

The sequenced sample was cultured CD4+ T cells from PBMCs, obtained from a patient who received antiretroviral therapy. The chain carries TRBV30 and TRBJ2-3; TRBD2 is a possible D gene (6 bases). This clonotype was obtained from an adult with HIV. The donor label of this sample is uncertain. The DNA for the CDR3 is TGTGCCTGGAGCGGGACCCCCGGGACTAGCACAGATACGCAGTATTTT. This encodes CAWSGTPGTSTDTQYF.